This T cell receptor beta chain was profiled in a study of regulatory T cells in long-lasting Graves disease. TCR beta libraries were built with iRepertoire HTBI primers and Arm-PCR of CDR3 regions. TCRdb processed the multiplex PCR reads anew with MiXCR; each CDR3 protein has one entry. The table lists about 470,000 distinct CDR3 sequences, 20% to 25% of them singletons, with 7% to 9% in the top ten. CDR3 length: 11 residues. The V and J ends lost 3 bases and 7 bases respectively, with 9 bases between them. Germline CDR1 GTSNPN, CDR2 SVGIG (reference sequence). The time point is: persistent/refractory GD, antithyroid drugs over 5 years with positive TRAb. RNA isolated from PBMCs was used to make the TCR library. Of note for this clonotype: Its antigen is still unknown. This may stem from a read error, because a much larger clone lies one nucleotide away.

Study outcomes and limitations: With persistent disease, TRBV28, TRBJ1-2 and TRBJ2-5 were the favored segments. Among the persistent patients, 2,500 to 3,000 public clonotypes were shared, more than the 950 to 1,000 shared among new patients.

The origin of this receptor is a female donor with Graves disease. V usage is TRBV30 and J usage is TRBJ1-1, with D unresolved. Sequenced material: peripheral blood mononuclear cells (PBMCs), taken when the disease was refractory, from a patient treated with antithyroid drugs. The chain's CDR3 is CAWSNGHEAFF. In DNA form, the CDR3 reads TGTGCCTGGAGCAACGGCCATGAAGCTTTCTTT.